The 27 T cell receptor beta chains in this list originate from one sample, sequenced in a study of cytomegalovirus exposure and HLA in healthy donors. Clones were read by immunoSEQ multiplex PCR, and TCRdb kept only the in-frame ones, dropping some. The sample contains some 170,000 clones, around four fifths of which appear only once. Sequences were obtained from PBMCs. The receptors come from a man younger than 45 in good health and CMV-seropositive.

V gene TRBV27 combines with J gene TRBJ1-2; 10 bases line up with TRBD1. V lost 2 bases and J lost 7; bases outside the gene matches: 10. CDR3 length: 16 amino acids. Germline V gene lookup returns CDR1 MNHEY and CDR2 SMNVEV (reference sequence). This CDR3 is CASSLRTGGRVSGYTF. In nucleotides, the CDR3 is TGTGCCAGCAGTTTAAGGACAGGGGGGAGAGTGTCTGGCTACACCTTC.

The chain employs TRBV30 and TRBJ1-4; TRBD1 matches at 10 bases. After removal of 4 bases from V and 5 bases from J, the junction contained 7 bases not matched to a gene. The length of the CDR3 is 15 residues. The germline CDR1 and CDR2 sequences are GTSNPN and SVGIG (reference sequence). The CDR3 DNA reads TGTGCCTGGACTAGACCGGGACAGGGGAATGAAAAACTGTTTTTT. Its translation: CAWTRPGQGNEKLFF.

The rearrangement joins TRBV7-9 to TRBJ2-1; TRBD2 agrees at 8 bases. Looked up from germline, CDR1 is SEHNR and CDR2 is FQNEAQ (reference sequence). This CDR3 is 18 amino acids long. The V segment lost 4 bases and the J segment 5 bases; nucleotides outside the gene matches: 16. CDR3 loop: CASSSRAGGQPYDNEQFF. The CDR3 bases are TGTGCCAGCAGCTCTAGGGCGGGGGGCCAACCCTACGACAATGAGCAGTTCTTC.

The rearrangement uses TRBV11-2 and TRBJ1-2; D might be TRBD1 (5 bases). Trimming shortened V by 5 bases and J by 0 bases, and 16 bases separated the two germline ends. CDR3 length: 16 residues. Germline V gene data show CDR1 as SGHAT and CDR2 as FQNNGV. The CDR3, as DNA: TGTGCCAGCAGCCCCCGGACACTTAGAACTAACTATGGCTACACCTTC. It specifies CASSPRTLRTNYGYTF.

V usage is TRBV5-1 and J usage is TRBJ1-2; weak D call: TRBD1 (6 bases). Trimming left V 4 bases short and J 5 bases short, with 21 bases between. Per the germline V gene, CDR1 is SGHRS and CDR2 is YFSETQ. The CDR3 sequence is 16 residues long. This CDR3 reads CASSHPGTRTLYGYTF. CDR3 nucleotide sequence: TGCGCCAGCAGCCACCCCGGGACAAGAACCCTGTATGGCTACACCTTC.

The chain carries TRBV12-5 and TRBJ2-1; 7 bases agree with TRBD1. V was pared by 5 bases and J by 3 bases, with 19 bases of the junction left unmatched. The CDR3 runs to 19 residues. Per germline, CDR1 LGHNT and CDR2 FRNRAP. The CDR3 DNA sequence: TGTGCTAGTGGTCCCTGGGACAGACAGTCACCTACAAACTACAATGAGCAGTTCTTC. Protein: CASGPWDRQSPTNYNEQFF.

The chain recombines TRBV14 with TRBJ2-3; 9 bases agree with TRBD1. V gave up 4 bases and J gave up 2 bases; unmatched junction bases: 10. This CDR3 has 17 residues. CDR1 and CDR2 (germline): SGHDN, FVKESK. CDR3 nucleotide sequence: TGTGCCAGCAGCCGGAAGTTGGGACAGGGTAACACAGATACGCAGTATTTT. This encodes CASSRKLGQGNTDTQYF.

The chain recombines TRBV7-2 with TRBJ2-1; no firm D call. Per the germline V gene, CDR1 is SGHTA and CDR2 is FQGNSA. CDR3 length: 15 residues. Trimming left V 0 bases short and J 4 bases short, with 10 bases between. CDR3 protein: CASSLAPITYNEQFF. CDR3 in DNA: TGTGCCAGCAGCTTAGCGCCTATTACGTACAATGAGCAGTTCTTC. The full variable domain, its missing parts supplied by reference TRBV7-2 and TRBJ2-1, is GAGVSQSPSNKVTEKGKDVELRCDPISGHTALYWYRQSLGQGLEFLIYFQGNSAPDKSGLPSDRFSAERTGGSVSTLTIQRTQQEDSAVYLCASSLAPITYNEQFFGPGTRLTVL.

This clone was recorded once. The V call is TRBV9, the J call TRBJ2-3; 9 bases line up with TRBD2. The CDR3 runs to 16 residues. Germline lookup yields CDR1 SGDLS and CDR2 YYNGEE. J was trimmed by 0 bases and V by 0 bases; bases with no gene match: 2. The DNA for the CDR3 is TGTGCCAGCAGCGTAGCTGCGGGGGGGAGCACAGATACGCAGTATTTT. It is translated as CASSVAAGGSTDTQYF. Together with reference TRBV9 and TRBJ2-3, the CDR3 gives the full variable domain: DSGVTQTPKHLITATGQRVTLRCSPRSGDLSVYWYQQSLDQGLQFLIQYYNGEERAKGNILERFSAQQFPDLHSELNLSSLELGDSALYFCASSVAAGGSTDTQYFGPGTRLTVL.

This chain joins TRBV19 and TRBJ1-5; D remains ambiguous. This CDR3 has 13 amino acids. V lost 7 bases, J lost 2 bases, and 9 bases lay in between. Per germline, CDR1 LNHDA and CDR2 SQIVND (reference sequence). The CDR3 DNA reads as TGTGCCAGTATCTCCGGGGGCAATCAGCCCCAGCATTTT. Protein product: CASISGGNQPQHF.

The chain links TRBV13 to TRBJ1-4; 8 nucleotides agree with TRBD1. This CDR3 comprises 14 residues. Looked up from germline, CDR1 is PRHDT and CDR2 is FYEKMQ (reference sequence). J lost 6 bases, V lost 1 base, and 1 base had no gene match. CDR3 bases: TGTGCCAGCAGCTTAGACAGGGGGTATGAAAAACTGTTTTTT. It encodes CASSLDRGYEKLFF.

The chain links TRBV7-9 to TRBJ2-3; D remains ambiguous. Trimming pared 4 bases from V and 4 bases from J, leaving 9 bases between. The CDR3 is 13 amino acids. CDR1 is SEHNR and CDR2 is FQNEAQ in the germline V gene (reference sequence). CDR3 loop: CASSSLYADTQYF. In nucleotides, the CDR3 is TGTGCCAGCAGCTCCCTGTATGCAGATACGCAGTATTTT.

V and J are TRBV29-1 and TRBJ2-5; no clear D gene. The CDR3 is 12 amino acids. CDR1 is SQVTM, CDR2 ANQGSEA, per germline. The germline V and J ends were trimmed by 5 bases and 1 base, with 8 bases remaining between them. Here the CDR3 DNA reads TGCAGCGTTTCGACAACCCAAGAGACCCAGTACTTC. Its translation: CSVSTTQETQYF. The full variable domain, its missing parts supplied by reference TRBV29-1 and TRBJ2-5, is SAVISQKPSRDICQRGTSLTIQCQVDSQVTMMFWYRQQPGQSLTLIATANQGSEATYESGFVIDKFPISRPNLTFSTLTVSNMSPEDSSIYLCSVSTTQETQYFGPGTRLLVL.

This clone appeared a single time. V is TRBV27 and J is TRBJ1-5; D call uncertain. This CDR3 contains 15 residues. CDR1 MNHEY and CDR2 SMNVEV come from the germline V gene (reference sequence). V lost 10 bases and J lost 2, with 18 bases in between. The CDR3 DNA is TGTGCCACCAGCATTTATGGCGAGGGCAATCAGCCCCAGCATTTT. As protein: CATSIYGEGNQPQHF.

In the case of this clone: A junction boundary mismatches the germline segment, possibly from a read error. V gene TRBV5-4 combines with J gene TRBJ1-3, with D possibly TRBD1 on 5 matching bases. Germline CDR1 and CDR2: SGHNT and YYREEE (reference sequence). The CDR3 runs 13 residues. As DNA, the CDR3 is TGTGCCAGCAGCTCGCCGGGGGAAACACCATTACATTTT. Translating it yields CASSSPGETPLHF.

This chain connects TRBV18 to TRBJ2-1; 12 positions agree with TRBD2. The V and J ends lost 0 bases and 6 bases, in that order; junction bases with no gene match: 3. Germline CDR1 KGHSH, CDR2 LQKENI. There are 16 residues in the CDR3. The CDR3 spells CASSPPTSGGTNEQFF. The DNA of the CDR3 is TGTGCCAGCTCACCACCGACTAGCGGGGGCACCAATGAGCAGTTCTTC.

This chain links TRBV15 with TRBJ2-7; weak D call: TRBD1 (6 bases). The germline CDR1 and CDR2 sequences are LNHNV and YYDKDF (reference sequence). The V end was cut by 3 bases, the J end by 7 bases, with 22 bases between. The CDR3 length is 16 residues. The CDR3 DNA sequence: TGTGCCACCAGCAGGAAAGACAGGCGTACCTACGTTGAGCAGTACTTC. This encodes CATSRKDRRTYVEQYF. Using reference TRBV15 and TRBJ2-7 for the parts outside the CDR3, the full variable domain is DAMVIQNPRYQVTQFGKPVTLSCSQTLNHNVMYWYQQKSSQAPKLLFHYYDKDFNNEADTPDNFQSRRPNTSFCFLDIRSPGLGDTAMYLCATSRKDRRTYVEQYFGPGTRLTVT.

This clone came up a few times. V gene TRBV7-2 combines with J gene TRBJ1-5, with D perhaps TRBD1 (6 bases). Trimming removed 5 bases at V and 2 bases at J, with 10 bases between. Germline V CDR1 and CDR2: SGHTA, FQGNSA. The CDR3 extends over 14 amino acids. CDR3 DNA: TGTGCCAGCAGCCAACGGACAGGCAATCAGCCCCAGCATTTT. Its protein product is CASSQRTGNQPQHF.

This clone was seen a handful of times. V and J are TRBV18 and TRBJ1-2, with D unresolved. Looked up from germline, CDR1 is KGHSH and CDR2 is LQKENI. The CDR3 spans 14 residues. Deletions cut 0 bases from V and 3 bases from J, with 8 bases between. The CDR3 protein is CASSPPSTDYGYTF. CDR3 nucleotide sequence: TGTGCCAGCTCACCACCTTCTACAGACTATGGCTACACCTTC.

V is TRBV7-9 and J is TRBJ2-4; 11 positions agree with TRBD1. CDR3 length: 15 amino acids. The junction had 7 bases not matched to a gene; V was cut back by 5 bases and J by 7 bases. The germline V gene has CDR1 SEHNR and CDR2 FQNEAQ (reference sequence). The DNA for the CDR3 is TGTGCCAGCAGCACGGACAGGGGGCTGGGGAACATTCAGTACTTC. Translating gives CASSTDRGLGNIQYF.

V is TRBV4-2 and J is TRBJ1-2, with D possibly matching TRBD1 (6 bases). Germline values: CDR1 LGHNA, CDR2 YNFKEQ. Trimming took off 0 bases at V and 3 bases at J, with 20 bases between the two ends. The CDR3 length is 18 residues. CDR3 loop: CASSQDRGGARIYYGYTF. In DNA form, the CDR3 reads TGTGCCAGCAGCCAAGATCGCGGGGGGGCGCGTATTTACTATGGCTACACCTTC.

The chain uses TRBV6-5 and TRBJ1-1, with D unclear. CDR3 length: 13 amino acids. Trimming took 2 bases from V and 5 from J, leaving 9 bases between them. CDR1 and CDR2 (germline): MNHEY, SVGAGI. CDR3 region: CASSYRGRTEAFF. CDR3 coding DNA: TGTGCCAGCAGTTACAGAGGAAGGACTGAAGCTTTCTTT.

The chain couples TRBV12-5 to TRBJ1-4, with D perhaps TRBD1 (5 bases). This CDR3 is built from 14 residues. The V gene's germline CDR1 is LGHNT and CDR2 FRNRAP. V was clipped by 6 bases and J by 5 bases, with 13 bases between them. CDR3 protein: CASGSDSPNEKLFF. In DNA, the CDR3 is TGTGCTAGTGGCTCCGACAGTCCGAATGAAAAACTGTTTTTT.

The genes are TRBV7-8 and TRBJ2-7; D might be TRBD2 (7 bases). V was trimmed by 3 bases and J by 4 bases, leaving 16 bases between them. The CDR3 totals 15 residues. The germline V gene encodes CDR1 SGHVS and CDR2 FQNEAQ. As DNA, the CDR3 is TGTGCCAGCAGCTTGGGGGGAGGGGGGTTTTACGAGCAGTACTTC. This codes for CASSLGGGGFYEQYF. The full variable domain, with the rest looked up from reference TRBV7-8 and TRBJ2-7, is GAGVSQSPRYKVAKRGQDVALRCDPISGHVSLFWYQQALGQGPEFLTYFQNEAQLDKSGLPSDRFFAERPEGSVSTLKIQRTQQEDSAVYLCASSLGGGGFYEQYFGPGTRLTVT.

In nucleotides, the CDR3 is TGTGCCAGCACCCGAGCGGGGACTAGGACAGATACGCAGTATTTT. Protein product: CASTRAGTRTDTQYF. The rearrangement uses TRBV11-1 and TRBJ2-3; TRBD2 aligns across 8 bases. Trimming removed 7 bases from V and 3 bases from J; junction bases left unmatched: 9. Per the germline V gene, CDR1 is SGHAT and CDR2 is FQDESV (reference sequence). The CDR3 sequence is 15 residues long.

The chain carries TRBV6-5 and TRBJ2-5; 10 bases align to TRBD2. The CDR3 is 15 amino acids. The ends lost 4 bases at V and 1 base at J; junction bases unmatched: 3. Germline assignment: CDR1 MNHEY and CDR2 SVGAGI. The CDR3 spells CASSLLAGLQETQYF. CDR3 nucleotides: TGTGCCAGCAGTTTACTAGCGGGACTCCAAGAGACCCAGTACTTC.

J is TRBJ2-3 and V is TRBV29-1; 8 nucleotides align to TRBD2. The CDR3 sequence is 15 residues long. The V gene end was trimmed by 6 bases and the J gene end by 5 bases; junction bases not matched to a gene: 13. Germline CDR1 and CDR2: SQVTM and ANQGSEA. The CDR3 loop reads CSVSDQRGWEDTQYF. For the CDR3, the DNA is TGCAGCGTCTCTGACCAGCGGGGGTGGGAAGATACGCAGTATTTT.